This T cell receptor (beta chain) derives from a study of CD8+CD57+ T cells in acquired aplastic anemia. Across the study: Sorting CD4+ and CD8+ cells gave DNA averaging 3.2 ug. The study obtained about 10 million reads on average for CD4+ cells from healthy donors. Findings and limits, study-wide: Patients and controls turned out to have roughly 30 CD8+ CDR3 sequences in common. Statistical testing detected no significant gap in CD8+ Simpson's diversity between patients and controls.

TCR beta VDJ and CDR3 were profiled, and genomic DNA was the template. Each CDR3 protein gets one entry after TCRdb re-called the reads with MiXCR. The table shows hundreds of thousands of distinct CDR3 sequences, with around 68% occurring only once. The CDR3 loop spans 17 amino acids. CDR1 and CDR2 (germline): SGHAT, FQDESV (reference sequence). Germline trimming cut 2 bases from V and 4 bases from J; bases unmatched to any gene: 5. This clonotype appeared once. Its cognate antigen is unknown. This TCR derives from a human donor in good health, serving as a control. Sequencing used sorted CD4+, CD8+, or CD8+CD57+ T cells (not recorded which) from PBMCs. The V call is TRBV11-1, the J call TRBJ2-3, with 14 bases aligning to TRBD2. The CDR3, as DNA: TGTGCCAGCAGCTTATTGGGACTAGCGGGAGCCCCAGATACGCAGTATTTT. Translating it yields CASSLLGLAGAPDTQYF. Full variable domain (missing parts from reference TRBV11-1 and TRBJ2-3): EAEVAQSPRYKITEKSQAVAFWCDPISGHATLYWYRQILGQGPELLVQFQDESVVDDSQLPKDRFSAERLKGVDSTLKIQPAELGDSAMYLCASSLLGLAGAPDTQYFGPGTRLTVL.